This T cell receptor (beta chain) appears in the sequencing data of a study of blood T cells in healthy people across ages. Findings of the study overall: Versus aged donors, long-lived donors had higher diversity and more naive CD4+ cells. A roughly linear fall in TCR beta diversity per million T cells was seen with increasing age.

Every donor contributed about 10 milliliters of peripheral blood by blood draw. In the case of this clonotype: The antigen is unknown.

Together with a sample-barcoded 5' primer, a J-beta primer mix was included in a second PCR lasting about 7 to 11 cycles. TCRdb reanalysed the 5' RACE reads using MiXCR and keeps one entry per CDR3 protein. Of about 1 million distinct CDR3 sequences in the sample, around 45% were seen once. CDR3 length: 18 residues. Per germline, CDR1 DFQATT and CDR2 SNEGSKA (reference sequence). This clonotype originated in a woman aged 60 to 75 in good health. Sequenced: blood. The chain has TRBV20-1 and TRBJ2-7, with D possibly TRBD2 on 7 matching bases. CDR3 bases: TGCAGCCCCCTCCCTGGGACGGGGGGCTCCCACTCCTACAATGAGCAGTACTTC. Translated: CSPLPGTGGSHSYNEQYF.